This T cell receptor beta chain was captured in a study of blood T cell repertoires in COVID-19. Overall study: Samples of COVID-19 (acute and convalescent) were obtained from the United States, Italy and Spain.

Under the authors' procedure: Reference gene primer amplification in the assay estimated nucleated cell counts. Produced via immunoSEQ multiplex PCR; TCRdb's table is partial and in-frame only. V and J calls and clone size follow that table, whereas D and trimming were derived from the DNA. The table shows a few hundred thousand clones, with under 90% occurring only once. This clone has only one observation. Cohort placement rested on clinical history that participants reported themselves. People in the exposed group encountered a COVID-19 case within 2 weeks before entering the study. The CDR3 is made up of 15 amino acids. Germline CDR1 SNHLY, CDR2 FYNNEI. Trimming removed 0 bases at V and 10 bases at J, with 18 bases between.

This chain links TRBV2 with TRBJ1-1; a weak D match, TRBD1 (5 bases). The TCR was taken from a woman aged 45-65 years who had been exposed to COVID-19. Sequencing input: PBMCs or T cells enriched from blood (not recorded which). In nucleotides, the CDR3 is TGTGCCAGCAGTGAAGCCAAAGGGGCGCCGATTGTAGCTTTCTTT. Its protein product is CASSEAKGAPIVAFF. Full variable domain (remainder filled in from reference TRBV2 and TRBJ1-1): EPEVTQTPSHQVTQMGQEVILRCVPISNHLYFYWYRQILGQKVEFLVSFYNNEISEKSEIFDDQFSVERPDGSNFTLKIRSTKLEDSAMYFCASSEAKGAPIVAFFGQGTRLTVV.